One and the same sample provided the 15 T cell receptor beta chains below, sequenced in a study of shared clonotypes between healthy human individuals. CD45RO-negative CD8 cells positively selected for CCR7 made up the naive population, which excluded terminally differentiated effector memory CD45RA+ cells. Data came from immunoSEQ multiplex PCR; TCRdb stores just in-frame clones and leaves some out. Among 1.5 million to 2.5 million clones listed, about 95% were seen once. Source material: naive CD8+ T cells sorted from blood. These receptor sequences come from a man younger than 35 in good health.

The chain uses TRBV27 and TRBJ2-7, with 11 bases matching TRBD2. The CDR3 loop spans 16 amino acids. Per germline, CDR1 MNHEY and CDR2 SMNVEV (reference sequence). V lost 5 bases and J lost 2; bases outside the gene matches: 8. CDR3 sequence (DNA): TGTGCCAGCAGTGCCTCGACTAGCGGGGCAGCCTACGAGCAGTACTTC. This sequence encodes CASSASTSGAAYEQYF.

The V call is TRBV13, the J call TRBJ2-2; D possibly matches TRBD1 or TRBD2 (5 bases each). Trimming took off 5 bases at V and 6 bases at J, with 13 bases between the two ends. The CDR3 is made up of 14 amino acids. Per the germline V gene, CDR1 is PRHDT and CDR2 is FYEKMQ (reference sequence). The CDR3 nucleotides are TGTGCCAGCAGCCAGCACGGGGCCGCCGGGGAGCTGTTTTTT. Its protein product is CASSQHGAAGELFF.

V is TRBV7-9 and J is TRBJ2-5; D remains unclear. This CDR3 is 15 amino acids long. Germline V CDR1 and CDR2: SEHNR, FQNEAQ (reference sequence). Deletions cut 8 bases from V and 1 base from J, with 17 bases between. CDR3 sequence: CASDSGEWSQETQYF. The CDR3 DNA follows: TGTGCCAGCGATTCGGGCGAGTGGTCCCAAGAGACCCAGTACTTC.

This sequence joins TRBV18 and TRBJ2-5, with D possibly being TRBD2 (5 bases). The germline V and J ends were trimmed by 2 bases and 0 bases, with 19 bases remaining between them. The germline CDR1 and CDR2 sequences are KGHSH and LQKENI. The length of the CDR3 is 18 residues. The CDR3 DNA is TGTGCCAGCTCACCATCCGAAGCGGTGACCGGGGACCAAGAGACCCAGTACTTC. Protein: CASSPSEAVTGDQETQYF.

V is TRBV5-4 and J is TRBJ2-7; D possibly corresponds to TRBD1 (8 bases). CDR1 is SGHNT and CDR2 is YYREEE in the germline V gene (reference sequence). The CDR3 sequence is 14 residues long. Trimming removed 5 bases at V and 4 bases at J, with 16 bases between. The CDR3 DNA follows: TGTGCCAGCAGTACAGGGGGGGGGACATACGAGCAGTACTTC. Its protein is CASSTGGGTYEQYF.

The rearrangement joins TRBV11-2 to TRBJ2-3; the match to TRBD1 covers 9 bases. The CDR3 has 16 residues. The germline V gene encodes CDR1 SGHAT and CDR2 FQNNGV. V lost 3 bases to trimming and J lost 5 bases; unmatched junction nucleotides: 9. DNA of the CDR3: TGTGCCAGCAGCTTTGCCGGACAGGGGCCTAGAGATACGCAGTATTTT. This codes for CASSFAGQGPRDTQYF.

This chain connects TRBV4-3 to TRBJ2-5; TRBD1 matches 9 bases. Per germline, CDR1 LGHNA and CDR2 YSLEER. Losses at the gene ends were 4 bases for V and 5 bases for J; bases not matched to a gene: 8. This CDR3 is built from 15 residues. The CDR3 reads CASSPRQGGLETQYF. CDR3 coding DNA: TGCGCCAGCAGCCCCCGACAGGGGGGGTTGGAGACCCAGTACTTC.

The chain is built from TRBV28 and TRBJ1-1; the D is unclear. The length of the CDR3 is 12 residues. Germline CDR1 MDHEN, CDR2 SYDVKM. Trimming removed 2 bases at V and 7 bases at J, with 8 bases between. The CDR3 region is CASSLLADEAFF. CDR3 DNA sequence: TGTGCCAGCAGTTTACTGGCAGATGAAGCTTTCTTT.

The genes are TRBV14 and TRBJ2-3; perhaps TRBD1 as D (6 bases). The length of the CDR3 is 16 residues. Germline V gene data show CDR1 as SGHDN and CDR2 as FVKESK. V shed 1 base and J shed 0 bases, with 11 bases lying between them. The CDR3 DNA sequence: TGTGCCAGCAGCCAAGGGGGACACCTTAGCACAGATACGCAGTATTTT. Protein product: CASSQGGHLSTDTQYF.

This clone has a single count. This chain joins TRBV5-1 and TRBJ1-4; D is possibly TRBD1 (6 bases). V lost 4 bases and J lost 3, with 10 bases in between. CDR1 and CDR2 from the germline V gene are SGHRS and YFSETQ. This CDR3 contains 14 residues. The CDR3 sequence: CASSLDSSNEKLFF. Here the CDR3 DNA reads TGCGCCAGCAGCCTGGACAGCTCTAATGAAAAACTGTTTTTT.

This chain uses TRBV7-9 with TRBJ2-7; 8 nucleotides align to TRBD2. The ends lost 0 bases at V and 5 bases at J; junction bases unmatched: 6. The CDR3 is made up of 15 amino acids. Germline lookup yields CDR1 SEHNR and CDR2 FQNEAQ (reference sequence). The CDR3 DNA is TGTGCCAGCAGCTTAGCGTCTAGCGGGCCCCACGAGCAGTACTTC. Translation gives CASSLASSGPHEQYF.

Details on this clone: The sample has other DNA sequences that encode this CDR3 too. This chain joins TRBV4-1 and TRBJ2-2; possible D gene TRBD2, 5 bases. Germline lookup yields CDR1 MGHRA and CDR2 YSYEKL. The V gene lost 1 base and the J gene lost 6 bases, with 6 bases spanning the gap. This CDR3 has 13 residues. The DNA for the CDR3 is TGCGCCAGCAGCCAAGCGGGATCCGGGGAGCTGTTTTTT. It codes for CASSQAGSGELFF.

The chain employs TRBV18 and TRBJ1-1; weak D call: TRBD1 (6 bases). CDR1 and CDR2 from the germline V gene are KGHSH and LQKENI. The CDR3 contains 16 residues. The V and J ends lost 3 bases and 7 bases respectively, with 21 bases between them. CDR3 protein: CASSPRRGAETYEAFF. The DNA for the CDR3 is TGTGCCAGCTCACCTCGTCGGGGGGCGGAGACTTATGAAGCTTTCTTT.

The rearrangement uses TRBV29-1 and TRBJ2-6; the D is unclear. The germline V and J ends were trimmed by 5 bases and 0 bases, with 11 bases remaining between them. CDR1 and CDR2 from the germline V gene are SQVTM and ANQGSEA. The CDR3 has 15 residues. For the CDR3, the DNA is TGCAGCGTTCAACCCACAGCCTCTGGGGCCAACGTCCTGACTTTC. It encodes CSVQPTASGANVLTF.

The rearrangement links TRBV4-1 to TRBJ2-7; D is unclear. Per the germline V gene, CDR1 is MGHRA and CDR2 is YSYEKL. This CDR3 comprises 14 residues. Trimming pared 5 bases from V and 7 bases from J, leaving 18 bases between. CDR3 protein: CASSSTDFFGEQYF. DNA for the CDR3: TGCGCCAGCAGCTCGACTGACTTCTTTGGGGAGCAGTACTTC.